A single sample is the source of the 20 T cell receptor beta chains below, sequenced in a study of ipilimumab plus nivolumab after autologous stem cell transplantation. Generated by immunoSEQ multiplex PCR, the TCRdb table keeps only in-frame clones and is missing some. Here the sample spans about 3,100 clones, around four fifths being singletons. The sequencing here drew on PBMCs, taken in a trial of ipilimumab plus nivolumab as post-transplant consolidation. These receptors were taken from a male donor with primary mediastinal lymphoma.

This clone was seen more than once but under ten times. V gene TRBV28 combines with J gene TRBJ1-6, with a weak D call TRBD1 (5 bases). Germline loops: CDR1 MDHEN, CDR2 SYDVKM. The germline V and J ends were trimmed by 2 bases and 1 base, with 12 bases remaining between them. CDR3 length: 17 residues. The CDR3 nucleotides read TGTGCCAGCAGTTTAGGGATTGCAGGGTCCTATAATTCACCCCTCCACTTT. Translated, it gives CASSLGIAGSYNSPLHF.

The rearrangement joins TRBV4-1 to TRBJ1-6; D ambiguous. Trimming removed 6 bases at V and 6 bases at J, with 21 bases between. This CDR3 region has 17 residues. Germline V gene lookup returns CDR1 MGHRA and CDR2 YSYEKL. CDR3 nucleotides: TGCGCCAGCAGTCAGTCTAACGAGGGAGGGTTTAATTCACCCCTCCACTTT. The encoded protein is CASSQSNEGGFNSPLHF.

V usage is TRBV5-1 and J usage is TRBJ2-1; D remains unclear. The germline gives CDR1 SGHRS, CDR2 YFSETQ. This CDR3 is 17 amino acids long. Trimming cost V 5 bases and J 2 bases, with 20 bases left between them. CDR3 sequence: CASRLDPGFYTYNEQFF. CDR3 nucleotide sequence: TGCGCCAGCAGACTGGACCCGGGTTTCTACACCTACAATGAGCAGTTCTTC. Variable domain in full (rest from reference TRBV5-1 and TRBJ2-1): KAGVTQTPRYLIKTRGQQVTLSCSPISGHRSVSWYQQTPGQGLQFLFEYFSETQRNKGNFPGRFSGRQFSNSRSEMNVSTLELGDSALYLCASRLDPGFYTYNEQFFGPGTRLTVL.

The V gene is TRBV11-2, the J gene TRBJ2-1; weak D call: TRBD2 (6 bases). V was shortened by 2 bases and J by 3 bases, with 14 bases between the two germline ends. CDR1 and CDR2 from the germline V gene are SGHAT and FQNNGV. The CDR3 has 16 residues. CDR3 loop: CASSLTRVADYNEQFF. The DNA for the CDR3 is TGTGCCAGCAGCTTAACAAGAGTAGCGGACTACAATGAGCAGTTCTTC.

This clone was seen only a few times. The chain couples TRBV29-1 to TRBJ1-2; no firm D call. The CDR3 loop spans 11 amino acids. CDR1 and CDR2 (germline): SQVTM, ANQGSEA. Trimming left V 6 bases short and J 4 bases short, with 9 bases between. The CDR3 bases are TGCAGCGTCGCGGAGAGCTATGGCTACACCTTC. Its translation is CSVAESYGYTF.

The rearrangement joins TRBV7-9 to TRBJ1-5; 9 bases are a match to TRBD1. The CDR3 covers 14 residues. With V trimmed by 4 bases and J by 6 bases, 4 bases remained unmatched. From germline, CDR1 is SEHNR and CDR2 FQNEAQ (reference sequence). CDR3 DNA sequence: TGTGCCAGCAGCTCCGGGACAGGGTTTCAGCCCCAGCATTTT. Translating gives CASSSGTGFQPQHF.

The chain uses TRBV7-6 and TRBJ1-5; D possibly corresponds to TRBD1 (6 bases). This CDR3 is 14 amino acids long. Trimming cost V 3 bases and J 7 bases, with 13 bases left between them. The germline V gene encodes CDR1 SGHVS and CDR2 FNYEAQ. The CDR3 region is CASSLRGGGQPQHF. CDR3 DNA sequence: TGTGCCAGCAGCTTGAGGGGGGGCGGGCAGCCCCAGCATTTT.

For the CDR3, the DNA is TGTGCCAGCAGTTCCTCCTCCACGACAGGATGGGATCAGCCCCAGCATTTT. Translating gives CASSSSSTTGWDQPQHF. The V gene is TRBV28, the J gene TRBJ1-5; the D gene is possibly TRBD1 (6 bases). The CDR3 is made up of 17 amino acids. Per the germline V gene, CDR1 is MDHEN and CDR2 is SYDVKM. The V end lost 4 bases, the J end lost 5 bases, and 21 bases lay between the germline ends.

This chain uses TRBV7-2 with TRBJ1-5; D might be TRBD1 (6 bases). This CDR3 contains 13 residues. CDR1 is SGHTA and CDR2 is FQGNSA in the germline V gene. V was cut by 1 base and J by 6 bases, with 7 bases left in between. The CDR3 loop reads CASSLDRVQPQHF. CDR3 bases: TGTGCCAGCAGCTTAGACAGGGTTCAGCCCCAGCATTTT.

This clone has more than one count but fewer than ten. Other nucleotide sequences from this sample produce the same CDR3. V and J are TRBV5-5 and TRBJ1-1; tentatively, D is TRBD1 (6 bases). The germline V gene encodes CDR1 SGHKS and CDR2 YYEKEE (reference sequence). CDR3 length: 13 amino acids. The V end was cut by 2 bases, the J end by 1 base, with 6 bases between. In nucleotides, the CDR3 is TGTGCCAGCAGCTTACAGGGGAACACTGAAGCTTTCTTT. Residues: CASSLQGNTEAFF.

CDR3 coding DNA: TGTGCCAGCAGCGTAGACCCGGGACGGGGAATGTACGAGCAGTACTTC. This translates into CASSVDPGRGMYEQYF. The chain recombines TRBV9 with TRBJ2-7; the D gene could be TRBD1 or TRBD2 (5 bases each). This CDR3 has 16 residues. V lost 0 bases to trimming and J lost 4 bases, with 17 bases between them. Looked up from germline, CDR1 is SGDLS and CDR2 is YYNGEE.

This sequence joins TRBV12-2 and TRBJ1-1. TRBV12-2 is assigned pseudogene status. The CDR3 is 10 residues long. The CDR3 DNA reads TGTGCAAGTGCTTTCTATGAAGCTTTCTTT. Translation: CASAFYEAFF.

This clone was detected a few times. This chain connects TRBV6-4 to TRBJ1-2; TRBD1 is a possible D gene (5 bases). The CDR3 length is 15 residues. V dropped 4 bases and J dropped 1 base, with 13 bases sitting between them. Germline V gene data show CDR1 as MRHNA and CDR2 as SNTAGT. CDR3 loop: CASSATVSFNYGYTF. CDR3 in DNA: TGTGCCAGCAGTGCGACAGTTTCCTTTAACTATGGCTACACCTTC.

This clone was counted between two and nine times. The chain carries TRBV27 and TRBJ1-1; 9 bases match TRBD1. Germline trimming cut 7 bases from V and 6 bases from J; bases unmatched to any gene: 6. Germline loops: CDR1 MNHEY, CDR2 SMNVEV (reference sequence). The CDR3 loop spans 13 amino acids. The CDR3 DNA is TGTGCCAGCAATGGACAGGGGATAGCTGAAGCTTTCTTT. Translation: CASNGQGIAEAFF.

The rearrangement links TRBV6-6 to TRBJ1-1, with D unclear. Trimming shortened V by 8 bases and J by 2 bases, and 3 bases separated the two germline ends. Germline values: CDR1 MNHNY, CDR2 SVGAGI (reference sequence). The CDR3 runs 10 residues. CDR3 nucleotide sequence: TGTGCCAGCCGCAACACTGAAGCTTTCTTT. This codes for CASRNTEAFF.

The gene calls are TRBV10-1 and TRBJ2-6; D not certain. Germline V lookup: CDR1 WNHNN, CDR2 SYGVQD (reference sequence). The CDR3 loop spans 18 amino acids. V was pared by 4 bases and J by 5 bases, with 21 bases between. Here the CDR3 reads CASSVRKDAQSRANVLTF. As DNA, the CDR3 is TGCGCCAGCAGTGTGCGAAAAGACGCACAAAGTCGGGCCAACGTCCTGACTTTC.

The rearrangement joins TRBV5-1 to TRBJ1-2, with D possibly TRBD1 on 5 matching bases. Germline-derived CDR1 and CDR2 are SGHRS and YFSETQ. There are 12 residues in the CDR3. V lost 3 bases and J lost 8, with 11 bases in between. CDR3 sequence reads: CASSYDSRGYTF. The CDR3 DNA is TGCGCCAGCAGCTATGACAGCCGAGGCTACACCTTC.

V is TRBV21-1 and J is TRBJ1-2. TRBV21-1 is reported as a pseudogene. The CDR3 has 16 amino acids. The CDR3 sequence: CASRTWVATETYGYTF. The CDR3 DNA follows: TGTGCCAGCAGAACTTGGGTAGCTACAGAGACCTATGGCTACACCTTC.

This sequence joins TRBV11-3 and TRBJ1-1; the D is unclear. V dropped 5 bases and J dropped 5 bases, with 12 bases sitting between them. The germline gives CDR1 SGHNT, CDR2 YENEEA. CDR3 size: 13 residues. In nucleotides, the CDR3 is TGTGCCAGCAGCCCTACGAGCGGGACTGAAGCTTTCTTT. Amino acid sequence: CASSPTSGTEAFF.

This clone showed up just once. The rearrangement links TRBV5-1 to TRBJ2-3; D remains ambiguous. Germline V gives CDR1 SGHRS, CDR2 YFSETQ. V was trimmed by 0 bases and J by 2 bases, leaving 7 bases between them. The CDR3 is made up of 14 amino acids. The CDR3 region is CASSLDSPTDTQYF. The CDR3, as DNA: TGCGCCAGCAGCTTGGACTCGCCCACAGATACGCAGTATTTT.